This TCR beta chain came from a study of blood T cell repertoires in COVID-19 (TCRdb year 2020). Background on the whole study: Samples covering the acute and convalescent phases of COVID-19 were provided by collaborators in the United States, Italy and Spain. The material from the prospective study consisted of cDNA or gDNA derived from T cells, B-cell-depleted T cells, or PBMCs. Subjects who had been exposed to COVID-19, were actively infected with it, or had recovered from it provided the deeply sampled blood TCRbeta repertoires that made up the dataset. The repertoires were released in a freely available public database meant as a resource for research on the immune response to SARS-CoV-2. The samples were drawn from the first 160 participants of the ongoing ImmuneRACE study and from 1,200 or so subjects provided by 6 global collaborators. The sample metadata nearly always contained a de-identified subject ID, COVID-19 status, age in years and sex. Where available, HLA class I and class II types were obtained from metadata supplied by the sample provider rather than from assay-based typing. Broader findings and caveats from the paper: Clinical and demographic metadata were provided uncurated, with the amount varying by source and participant.

Turning to this clone: No cognate antigen has been identified for it. Base-call qualities are not available, and no considerably larger clone is one nucleotide away.

The immunoSEQ Assay, a bias-controlled multiplex PCR, was used to amplify TCRbeta CDR3 regions from genomic DNA. On the study's bioinformatics: The number of nucleated cells in each sample was estimated by amplification of reference gene primers within the assay. To quantify the absolute abundance of each unique TCRbeta CDR3 rearrangement, sequence reads were collapsed and filtered. For each sample, productive Simpson clonality was calculated as the square root of Simpson's diversity index across productive rearrangements. TCRdb retrieved this table from immuneACCESS and kept in-frame rearrangements only. Not all clones are present; in checked studies, unresolved V genes account for under half, and no reason is known for the remainder. The V and J calls and clone size come from that table; D and trimming were worked out from the DNA. The table for this sample lists approximately 50,000 clones; 84% of them were counted only once. The ten largest clones capture more than 15% of the sample.

Each collaborating institution followed its own protocols to collect whole blood in K2EDTA tubes. For TCRbeta analysis, collaborator samples were shipped as frozen whole blood, as isolated PBMCs, or as DNA extracted from either sample type. From a lookup of the germline V gene (reference sequence), CDR1 and CDR2 are GTSNPN and SVGIG. Measured from the cysteine to the phenylalanine, the CDR3 is 13 residues long. The entry retains the CDR3 DNA only, 39 bases that are in frame from base 1. V loses 1 base, J loses 4 bases, and the germline ends lie 5 bases apart. Material for sequencing was peripheral blood. Recombination joined TRBV30 with TRBJ1-6; tentative D gene TRBD1, with 5 bases matching. The receptor's source is a man between 65 and 85 years old with active COVID-19. The DNA reads TGTGCCTGGAGTGCAGGGTATAATTCACCCCTCCACTTT. Its protein reads: CAWSAGYNSPLHF.